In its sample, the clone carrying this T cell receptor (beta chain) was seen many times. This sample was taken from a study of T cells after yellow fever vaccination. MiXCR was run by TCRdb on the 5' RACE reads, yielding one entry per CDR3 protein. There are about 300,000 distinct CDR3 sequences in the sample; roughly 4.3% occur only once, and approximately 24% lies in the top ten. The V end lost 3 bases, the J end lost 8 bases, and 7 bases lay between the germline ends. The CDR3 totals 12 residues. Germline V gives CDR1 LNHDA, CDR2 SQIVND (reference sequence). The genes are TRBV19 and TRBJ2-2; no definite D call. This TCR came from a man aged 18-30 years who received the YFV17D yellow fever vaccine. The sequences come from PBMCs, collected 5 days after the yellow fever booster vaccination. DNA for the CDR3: TGTGCCAGTAGTATTATAACTGGGGAGCTGTTTTTT. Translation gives CASSIITGELFF.